This entry features one T cell receptor beta chain sequence. Its antigen is not known. The data originate from a study of cytomegalovirus exposure and HLA in healthy donors. Study-wide results and caveats: A later analysis reportedly found fewer N-insertions in an Asian-associated ancestry cluster than the approximately 700-donor mean.

The CDR3 loop spans 12 amino acids. Germline lookup yields CDR1 SGDLS and CDR2 YYNGEE. V lost 0 bases to trimming and J lost 8 bases, with 8 bases between them. The PCR was carried out with 60 Vbeta primers and 13 Jbeta primers. TCRdb's copy holds only in-frame clones and misses some; the assay was immunoSEQ multiplex PCR. The sample holds fewer than 200,000 clones, 76% seen once. The sequence derives from a female donor in good health and CMV-seronegative. The chain combines TRBV9 with TRBJ2-5; D uncertain. The sample consisted of PBMCs. The CDR3 protein is CASSVDGVTQYF. CDR3 sequence (DNA): TGTGCCAGCAGCGTAGACGGAGTAACCCAGTACTTC.